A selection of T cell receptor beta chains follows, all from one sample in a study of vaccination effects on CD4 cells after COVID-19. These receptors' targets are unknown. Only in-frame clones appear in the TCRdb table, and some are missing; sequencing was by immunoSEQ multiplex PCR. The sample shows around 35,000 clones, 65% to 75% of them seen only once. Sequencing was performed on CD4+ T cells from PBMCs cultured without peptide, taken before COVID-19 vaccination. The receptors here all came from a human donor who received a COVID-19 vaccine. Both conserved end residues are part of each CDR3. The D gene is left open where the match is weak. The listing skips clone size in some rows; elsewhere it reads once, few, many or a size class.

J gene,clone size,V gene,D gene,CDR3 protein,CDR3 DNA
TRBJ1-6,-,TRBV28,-,CASSPRGWLSPLHF,TGTGCCAGCAGTCCACGGGGTTGGCTTTCACCCCTCCACTTT
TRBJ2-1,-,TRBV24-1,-,CATSDFGEQFF,TGTGCCACCAGTGATTTCGGTGAGCAGTTCTTC
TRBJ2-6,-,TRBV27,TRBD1,CASSVRADRGSSGANVLTF,TGTGCCAGCAGTGTCCGCGCCGACAGGGGTAGCTCTGGGGCCAACGTCCTGACTTTC
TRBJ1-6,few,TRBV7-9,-,CASSRAPEGSPLHF,TGTGCCAGCAGTAGGGCCCCGGAAGGTTCACCCCTCCACTTT
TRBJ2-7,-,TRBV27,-,CASTSFAPGLPGYEQYF,TGTGCCAGCACTTCCTTTGCGCCGGGACTGCCAGGGTACGAGCAGTACTTC
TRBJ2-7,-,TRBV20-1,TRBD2,CSASGLAGSSYEQYF,TGCAGTGCTAGTGGACTAGCGGGTAGCTCCTACGAGCAGTACTTC
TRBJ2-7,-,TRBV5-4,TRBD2,CASSRLAGGTSHEQYF,TGTGCCAGCAGCCGACTAGCGGGGGGGACTTCCCACGAGCAGTACTTC
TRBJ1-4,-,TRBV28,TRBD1,CASSSQTGGRDEKLFF,TGTGCCAGCAGTTCGCAAACAGGGGGCAGGGATGAAAAACTGTTTTTT
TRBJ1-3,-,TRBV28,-,CASKSGFLGNTIYF,TGTGCCAGCAAATCGGGATTCCTCGGAAACACCATATATTTT
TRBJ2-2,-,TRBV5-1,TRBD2,CASRLTSAGTGELFF,TGCGCCAGCAGACTGACTAGCGCGGGCACCGGGGAGCTGTTTTTT
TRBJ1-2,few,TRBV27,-,CASSSPTMAPNGYTF,TGTGCCAGCAGTTCCCCGACAATGGCTCCTAATGGCTACACCTTC
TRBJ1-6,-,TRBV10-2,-,CASPDSPNSPLHF,TGCGCCAGCCCGGACAGCCCGAATTCACCCCTCCACTTT
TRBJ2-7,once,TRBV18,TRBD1,CASSPGGQVPFYEQYF,TGTGCCAGCTCACCGGGGGGACAGGTTCCCTTCTACGAGCAGTACTTC